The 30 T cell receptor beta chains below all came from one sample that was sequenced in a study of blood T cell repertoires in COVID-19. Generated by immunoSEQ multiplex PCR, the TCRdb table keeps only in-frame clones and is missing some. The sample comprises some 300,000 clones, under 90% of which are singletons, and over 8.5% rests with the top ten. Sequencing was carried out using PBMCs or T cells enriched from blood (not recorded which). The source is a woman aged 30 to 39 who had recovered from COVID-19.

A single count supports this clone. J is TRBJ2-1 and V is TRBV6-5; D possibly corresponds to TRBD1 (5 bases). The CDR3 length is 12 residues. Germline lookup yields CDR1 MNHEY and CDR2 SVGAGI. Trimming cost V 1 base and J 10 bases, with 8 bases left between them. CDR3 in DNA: TGTGCCAGCAGTTACTTTGGGGCGGAGCAGTTCTTC. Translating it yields CASSYFGAEQFF.

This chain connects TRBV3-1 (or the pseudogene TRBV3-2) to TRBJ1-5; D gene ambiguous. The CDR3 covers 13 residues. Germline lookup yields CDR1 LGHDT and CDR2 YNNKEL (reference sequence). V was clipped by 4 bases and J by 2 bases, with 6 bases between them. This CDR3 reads CASSRHRNQPQHF. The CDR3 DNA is TGTGCCAGCAGCCGGCACCGCAATCAGCCCCAGCATTTT.

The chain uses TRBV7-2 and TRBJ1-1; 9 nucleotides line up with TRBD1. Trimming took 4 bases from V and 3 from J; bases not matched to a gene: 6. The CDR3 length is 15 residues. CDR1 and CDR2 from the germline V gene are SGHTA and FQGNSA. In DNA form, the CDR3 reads TGTGCCAGCAGCTCGGGACAGGGAGCAGACACTGAAGCTTTCTTT. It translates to CASSSGQGADTEAFF.

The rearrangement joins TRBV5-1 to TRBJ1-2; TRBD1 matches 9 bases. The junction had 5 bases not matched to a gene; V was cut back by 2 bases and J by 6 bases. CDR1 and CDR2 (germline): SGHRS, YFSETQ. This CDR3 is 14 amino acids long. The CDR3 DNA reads TGCGCCAGCAGCTTACAGGGGGCTCTTGATGGCTACACCTTC. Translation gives CASSLQGALDGYTF.

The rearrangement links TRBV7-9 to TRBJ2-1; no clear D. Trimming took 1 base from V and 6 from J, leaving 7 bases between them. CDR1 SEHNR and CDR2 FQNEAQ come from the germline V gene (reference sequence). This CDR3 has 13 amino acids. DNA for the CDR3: TGTGCCAGCAGCTTAGACAGCTCCAATGAGCAGTTCTTC. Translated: CASSLDSSNEQFF.

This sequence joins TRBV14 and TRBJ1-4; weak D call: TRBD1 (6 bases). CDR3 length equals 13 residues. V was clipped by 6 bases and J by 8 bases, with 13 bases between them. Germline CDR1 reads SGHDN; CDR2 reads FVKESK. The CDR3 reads CASSEGGEEKLFF. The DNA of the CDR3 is TGTGCCAGCAGTGAAGGGGGAGAGGAAAAACTGTTTTTT.

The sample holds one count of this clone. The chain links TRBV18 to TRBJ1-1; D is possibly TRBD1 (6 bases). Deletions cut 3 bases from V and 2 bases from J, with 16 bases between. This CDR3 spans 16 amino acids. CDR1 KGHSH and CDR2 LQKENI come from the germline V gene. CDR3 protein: CASSPRQVRDNTEAFF. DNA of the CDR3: TGTGCCAGCTCACCCCGACAGGTTCGGGATAACACTGAAGCTTTCTTT.

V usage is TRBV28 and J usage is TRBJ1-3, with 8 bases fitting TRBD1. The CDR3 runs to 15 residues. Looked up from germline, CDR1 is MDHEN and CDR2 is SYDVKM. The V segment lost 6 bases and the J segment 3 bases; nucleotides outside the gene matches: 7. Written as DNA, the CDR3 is TGTGCCAGCAGCTCGCCTGGACAGGGTGGAAACACCATATATTTT. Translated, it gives CASSSPGQGGNTIYF.

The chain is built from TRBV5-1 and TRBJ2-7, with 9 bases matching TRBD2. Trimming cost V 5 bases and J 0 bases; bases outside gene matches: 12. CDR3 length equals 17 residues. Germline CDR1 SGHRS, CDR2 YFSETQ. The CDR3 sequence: CASSRSLAGLSSYEQYF. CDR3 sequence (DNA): TGCGCCAGCAGTCGATCCCTAGCGGGGCTGAGCTCCTACGAGCAGTACTTC.

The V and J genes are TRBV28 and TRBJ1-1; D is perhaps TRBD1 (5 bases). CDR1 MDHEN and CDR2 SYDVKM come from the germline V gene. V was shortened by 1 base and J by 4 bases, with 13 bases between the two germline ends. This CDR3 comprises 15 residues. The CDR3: CASSLSQGRSTEAFF. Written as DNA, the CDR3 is TGTGCCAGCAGTTTATCCCAGGGTAGGAGCACTGAAGCTTTCTTT.

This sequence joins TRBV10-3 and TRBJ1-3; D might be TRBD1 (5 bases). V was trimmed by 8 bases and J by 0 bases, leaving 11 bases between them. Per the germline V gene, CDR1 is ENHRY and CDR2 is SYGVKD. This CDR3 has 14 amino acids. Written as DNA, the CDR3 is TGTGCCATCGGCCAACAGGCCTCTGGAAACACCATATATTTT. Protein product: CAIGQQASGNTIYF.

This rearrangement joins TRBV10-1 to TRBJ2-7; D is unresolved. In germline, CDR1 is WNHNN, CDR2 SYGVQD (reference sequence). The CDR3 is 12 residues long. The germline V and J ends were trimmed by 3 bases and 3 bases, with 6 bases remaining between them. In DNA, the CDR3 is TGCGCCAGCAGTGATCCCGGCTACGAGCAGTACTTC. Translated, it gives CASSDPGYEQYF.

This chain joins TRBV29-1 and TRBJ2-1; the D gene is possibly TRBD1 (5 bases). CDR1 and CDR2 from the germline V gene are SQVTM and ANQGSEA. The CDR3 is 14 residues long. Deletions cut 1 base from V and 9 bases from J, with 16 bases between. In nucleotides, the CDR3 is TGCAGCGTTGAAGTCGCGTCGGACAACTTTGAGCAGTTCTTC. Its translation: CSVEVASDNFEQFF.

The CDR3 DNA reads as TGTGCCACCAGTGATACCTATAGCAATCAGCCCCAGCATTTT. Its translation is CATSDTYSNQPQHF. The chain combines TRBV24-1 with TRBJ1-5; D is unresolved. The CDR3 extends over 14 amino acids. V gave up 3 bases and J gave up 0 bases, with 5 bases separating them. The germline gives CDR1 KGHDR, CDR2 SFDVKD.

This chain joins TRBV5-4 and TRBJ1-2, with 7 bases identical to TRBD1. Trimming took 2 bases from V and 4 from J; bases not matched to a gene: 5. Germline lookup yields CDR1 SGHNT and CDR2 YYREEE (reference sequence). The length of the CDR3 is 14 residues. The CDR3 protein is CASSFGTETYGYTF. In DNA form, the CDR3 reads TGTGCCAGCAGCTTCGGGACAGAGACCTATGGCTACACCTTC.

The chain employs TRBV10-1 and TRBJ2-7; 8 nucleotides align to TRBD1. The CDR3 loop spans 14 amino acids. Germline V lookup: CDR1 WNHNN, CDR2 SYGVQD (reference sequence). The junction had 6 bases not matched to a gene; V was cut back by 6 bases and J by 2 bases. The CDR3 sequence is CASSEGQGTYEQYF. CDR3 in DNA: TGCGCCAGCAGCGAAGGACAGGGAACCTACGAGCAGTACTTC.

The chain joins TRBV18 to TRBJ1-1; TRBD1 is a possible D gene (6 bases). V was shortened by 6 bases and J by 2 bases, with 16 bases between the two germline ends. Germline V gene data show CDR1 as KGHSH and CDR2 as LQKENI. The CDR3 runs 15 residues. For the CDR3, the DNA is TGTGCCAGCTCGACCGGGGGGCTAACTAACACTGAAGCTTTCTTT. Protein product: CASSTGGLTNTEAFF.

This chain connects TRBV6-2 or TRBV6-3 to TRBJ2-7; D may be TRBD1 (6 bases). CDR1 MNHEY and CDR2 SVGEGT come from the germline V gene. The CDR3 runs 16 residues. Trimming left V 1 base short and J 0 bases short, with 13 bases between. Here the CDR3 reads CASSYLGQRSSYEQYF. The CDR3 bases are TGTGCCAGCAGTTACTTAGGACAGCGGAGCTCCTACGAGCAGTACTTC.

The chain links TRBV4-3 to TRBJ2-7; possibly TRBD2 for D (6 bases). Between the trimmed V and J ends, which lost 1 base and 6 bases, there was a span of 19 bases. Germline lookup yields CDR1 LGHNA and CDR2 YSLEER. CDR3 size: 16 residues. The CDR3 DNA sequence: TGCGCCAGCAGCCAAGGGGCCTTCGGGGGTGGAGGCGAGCAGTACTTC. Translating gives CASSQGAFGGGGEQYF.

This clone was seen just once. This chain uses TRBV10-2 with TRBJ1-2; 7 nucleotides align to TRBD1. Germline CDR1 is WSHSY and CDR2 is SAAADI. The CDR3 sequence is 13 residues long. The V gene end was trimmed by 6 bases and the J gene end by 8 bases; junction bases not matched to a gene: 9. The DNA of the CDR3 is TGCGCCAGCAGATCGACAGGGATGTGGGGCTACACCTTC. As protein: CASRSTGMWGYTF.

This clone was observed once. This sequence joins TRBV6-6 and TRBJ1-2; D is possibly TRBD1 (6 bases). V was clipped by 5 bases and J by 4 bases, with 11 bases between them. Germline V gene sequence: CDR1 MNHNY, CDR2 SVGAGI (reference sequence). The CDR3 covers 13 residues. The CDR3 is CASSPDRIYGYTF. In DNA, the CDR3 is TGTGCCAGCAGTCCCGACAGGATCTATGGCTACACCTTC.

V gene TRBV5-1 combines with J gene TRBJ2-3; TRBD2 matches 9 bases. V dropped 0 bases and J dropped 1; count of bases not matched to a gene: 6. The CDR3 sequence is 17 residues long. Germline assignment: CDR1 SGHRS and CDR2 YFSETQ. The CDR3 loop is CASSLGAASGGTDTQYF. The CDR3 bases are TGCGCCAGCAGCTTGGGAGCTGCTAGCGGGGGCACAGATACGCAGTATTTT.

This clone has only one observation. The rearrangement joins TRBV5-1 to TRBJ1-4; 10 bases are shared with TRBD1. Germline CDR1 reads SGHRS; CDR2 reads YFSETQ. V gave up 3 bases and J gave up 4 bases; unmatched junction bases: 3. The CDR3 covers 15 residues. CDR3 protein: CASSSGQGINEKLFF. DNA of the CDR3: TGCGCCAGCAGCTCGGGACAGGGGATTAATGAAAAACTGTTTTTT.

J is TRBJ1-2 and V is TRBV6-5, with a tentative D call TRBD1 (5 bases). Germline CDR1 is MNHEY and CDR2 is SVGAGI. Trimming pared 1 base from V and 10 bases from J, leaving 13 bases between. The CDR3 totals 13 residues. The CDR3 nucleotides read TGTGCCAGCAGTTACTTGACAGCCAGTTCCTACACCTTC. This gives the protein CASSYLTASSYTF.

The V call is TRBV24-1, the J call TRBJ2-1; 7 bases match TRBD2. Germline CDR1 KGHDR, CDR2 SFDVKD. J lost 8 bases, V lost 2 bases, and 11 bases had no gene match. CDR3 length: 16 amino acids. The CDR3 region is CATSDSKGGRIYEQFF. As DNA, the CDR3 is TGTGCCACCAGTGATTCTAAGGGAGGGAGGATTTATGAGCAGTTCTTC.

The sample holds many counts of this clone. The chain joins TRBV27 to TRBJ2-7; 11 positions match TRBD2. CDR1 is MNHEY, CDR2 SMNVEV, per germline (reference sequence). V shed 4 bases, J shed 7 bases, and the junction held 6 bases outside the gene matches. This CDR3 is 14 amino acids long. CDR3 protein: CASSSLGLAEEQYF. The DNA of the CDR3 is TGTGCCAGCAGTTCCCTGGGACTAGCGGAGGAGCAGTACTTC.

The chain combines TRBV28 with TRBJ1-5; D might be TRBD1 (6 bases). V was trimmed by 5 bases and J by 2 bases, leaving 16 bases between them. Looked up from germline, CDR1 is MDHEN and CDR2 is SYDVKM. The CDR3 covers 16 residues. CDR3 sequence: CASSTLQGLGNQPQHF. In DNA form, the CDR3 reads TGTGCCAGCAGTACCCTACAGGGCCTTGGCAATCAGCCCCAGCATTTT.

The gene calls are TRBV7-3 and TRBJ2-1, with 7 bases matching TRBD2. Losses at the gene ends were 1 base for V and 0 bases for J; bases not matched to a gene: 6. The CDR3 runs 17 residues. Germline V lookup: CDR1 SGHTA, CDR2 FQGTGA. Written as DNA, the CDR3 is TGTGCCAGCAGCTTAATACCTGGGGACTACTCCTACAATGAGCAGTTCTTC. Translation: CASSLIPGDYSYNEQFF. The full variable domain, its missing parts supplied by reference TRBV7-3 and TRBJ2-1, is GAGVSQTPSNKVTEKGKYVELRCDPISGHTALYWYRQSLGQGPEFLIYFQGTGAADDSGLPNDRFFAVRPEGSVSTLKIQRTERGDSAVYLCASSLIPGDYSYNEQFFGPGTRLTVL.

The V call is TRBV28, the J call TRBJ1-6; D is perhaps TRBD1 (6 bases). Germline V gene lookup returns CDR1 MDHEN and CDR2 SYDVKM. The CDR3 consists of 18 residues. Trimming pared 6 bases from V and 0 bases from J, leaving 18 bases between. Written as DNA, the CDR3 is TGTGCCAGCAGCCCCGGGCAGGGGTCGCCCTCCTATAATTCACCCCTCCACTTT. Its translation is CASSPGQGSPSYNSPLHF. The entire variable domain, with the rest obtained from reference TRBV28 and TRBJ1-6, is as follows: DVKVTQSSRYLVKRTGEKVFLECVQDMDHENMFWYRQDPGLGLRLIYFSYDVKMKEKGDIPEGYSVSREKKERFSLILESASTNQTSMYLCASSPGQGSPSYNSPLHFGNGTRLTVT.

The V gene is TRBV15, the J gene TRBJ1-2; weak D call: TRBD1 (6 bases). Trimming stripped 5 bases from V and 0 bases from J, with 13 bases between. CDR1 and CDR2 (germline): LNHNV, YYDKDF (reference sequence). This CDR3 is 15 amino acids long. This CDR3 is CATSEDRISNYGYTF. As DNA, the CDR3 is TGTGCCACCAGCGAGGACAGAATTTCTAACTATGGCTACACCTTC.